A single sample is the source of the 32 T cell receptor beta chains below, sequenced in a study of blood T cell repertoires in COVID-19. The repertoire was sequenced with immunoSEQ multiplex PCR; TCRdb's copy has only in-frame clones and lacks some. This table holds about 150,000 clones, about nine tenths found once. Sequencing was carried out using PBMCs or T cells enriched from blood (not recorded which). These receptor sequences come from a woman aged 40-49 years who had been exposed to COVID-19.

The chain has TRBV28 and TRBJ1-6; possibly TRBD1 for D (6 bases). V gave up 11 bases and J gave up 2 bases, with 13 bases separating them. The germline V gene has CDR1 MDHEN and CDR2 SYDVKM. The CDR3 sequence is 14 residues long. The CDR3 coding sequence is TGTGCCGGTCAGGGGAAAACCTATAATTCACCCCTCCACTTT. Its protein product is CAGQGKTYNSPLHF.

The chain joins TRBV27 to TRBJ2-1; the D gene is possibly TRBD2 (6 bases). Germline V gene sequence: CDR1 MNHEY, CDR2 SMNVEV (reference sequence). This CDR3 contains 14 residues. Trimming left V 2 bases short and J 9 bases short, with 14 bases between. CDR3 residues: CASSLAGPRGEQFF. In DNA, the CDR3 is TGTGCCAGCAGTTTAGCGGGACCGCGGGGTGAGCAGTTCTTC.

The CDR3 nucleotides read TGTGCCACCTGCGCGGACAGGGCTCTTTCTGGCTACACCTTC. Translated: CATCADRALSGYTF. The chain employs TRBV10-3 and TRBJ1-2, with 8 bases fitting TRBD1. J lost 7 bases, V lost 10 bases, and 14 bases had no gene match. Per the germline V gene, CDR1 is ENHRY and CDR2 is SYGVKD. CDR3 length: 14 residues.

CDR3 sequence: CASSRGTDPFYGYTF. CDR3 nucleotide sequence: TGTGCCAGCAGCCGAGGGACTGATCCTTTCTATGGCTACACCTTC. This chain connects TRBV14 to TRBJ1-2; maybe TRBD1 (5 bases). The ends were cut back, 4 bases at V and 4 bases at J, with 16 bases in the middle. CDR1 and CDR2 from the germline V gene are SGHDN and FVKESK. CDR3 size: 15 residues.

The chain carries TRBV6-5 and TRBJ1-1; 7 bases agree with TRBD1. V lost 6 bases and J lost 2; bases outside the gene matches: 3. This CDR3 contains 13 residues. Germline V lookup: CDR1 MNHEY, CDR2 SVGAGI. CDR3 DNA: TGTGCCAGCAGCTGGGACAGAAACACTGAAGCTTTCTTT. It encodes CASSWDRNTEAFF.

The genes are TRBV9 and TRBJ1-2; D is possibly TRBD1 (6 bases). CDR1 and CDR2 from the germline V gene are SGDLS and YYNGEE. This CDR3 region has 14 residues. The V gene lost 4 bases and the J gene lost 8 bases, with 18 bases spanning the gap. The CDR3 DNA reads as TGTGCCAGCAGCACAACACAGGGCTCACTGGGCTACACCTTC. Its protein is CASSTTQGSLGYTF.

The chain employs TRBV11-2 and TRBJ1-3, with a tentative D call TRBD1 (5 bases). The CDR3 extends over 14 amino acids. Trimming shortened V by 6 bases and J by 4 bases, and 13 bases separated the two germline ends. The V gene's germline CDR1 is SGHAT and CDR2 FQNNGV. The CDR3 DNA reads as TGTGCCAGCAGTCAACAGGAGAGCGGAAACACCATATATTTT. Translation: CASSQQESGNTIYF.

This clone has only one observation. The chain uses TRBV7-9 and TRBJ1-1; D perhaps matches TRBD1 (5 bases). The germline V and J ends were trimmed by 6 bases and 1 base, with 12 bases remaining between them. The CDR3 sequence is 14 residues long. The V gene's germline CDR1 is SEHNR and CDR2 FQNEAQ (reference sequence). The CDR3 coding sequence is TGTGCCAGCAGTCGTACAGGAAAGAACACTGAAGCTTTCTTT. Protein product: CASSRTGKNTEAFF.

The chain carries TRBV28 and TRBJ1-2; D is possibly TRBD1 (5 bases). The CDR3 contains 13 residues. CDR1 is MDHEN and CDR2 is SYDVKM in the germline V gene. Trimming removed 4 bases at V and 8 bases at J, with 14 bases between. The CDR3: CASSSQAFWGYTF. Here the CDR3 DNA reads TGTGCCAGCAGTTCACAGGCCTTCTGGGGCTACACCTTC.

The rearrangement links TRBV4-1 to TRBJ1-1, with 7 nucleotides matching TRBD1. Trimming took 5 bases from V and 14 from J; bases not matched to a gene: 8. Per germline, CDR1 MGHRA and CDR2 YSYEKL. CDR3 length: 11 residues. The CDR3 protein is CASSYRDSSFF. In DNA form, the CDR3 reads TGCGCCAGCAGCTACCGGGACAGTTCCTTCTTT.

V gene TRBV7-9 combines with J gene TRBJ2-1; 7 positions agree with TRBD2. This CDR3 region has 15 residues. V lost 5 bases, J lost 7 bases, and 11 bases stayed unmatched. Germline V CDR1 and CDR2: SEHNR, FQNEAQ (reference sequence). CDR3 coding DNA: TGTGCCAGCAGCGGGGGGGTGGCCGTGAGGAATGAGCAGTTCTTC. It encodes CASSGGVAVRNEQFF.

The chain couples TRBV20-1 to TRBJ1-2, with D possibly TRBD1 on 6 matching bases. CDR1 and CDR2 (germline): DFQATT, SNEGSKA (reference sequence). The CDR3 loop spans 11 amino acids. The CDR3 DNA follows: TGCAGGGGAGGGGGGAGCTATGGCTACACCTTC. This encodes CRGGGSYGYTF.

J is TRBJ2-6 and V is TRBV6-5, with 8 bases that match TRBD1. CDR1 and CDR2 from the germline V gene are MNHEY and SVGAGI. This CDR3 is 15 amino acids long. J was trimmed by 2 bases and V by 4 bases; bases with no gene match: 1. The CDR3 bases are TGTGCCAGCAGTTCCAGGGGGCCTGGGGCCAACGTCCTGACTTTC. Protein sequence: CASSSRGPGANVLTF.

The J gene is TRBJ2-3, the V gene TRBV5-1, with no clear D. This CDR3 contains 15 residues. Germline values: CDR1 SGHRS, CDR2 YFSETQ. Trimming pared 0 bases from V and 2 bases from J, leaving 10 bases between. The DNA of the CDR3 is TGCGCCAGCAGCTTGGTCCCCGAGCCCACAGATACGCAGTATTTT. This translates into CASSLVPEPTDTQYF.

V gene TRBV6-4 combines with J gene TRBJ2-5; TRBD1 aligns across 8 bases. Germline CDR1 reads MRHNA; CDR2 reads SNTAGT. V was clipped by 8 bases and J by 2 bases; unmatched bases: 7. CDR3 length: 14 amino acids. CDR3 nucleotide sequence: TGTGCCAGCGGCGATGACAGGGGTCAAGAGACCCAGTACTTC. It yields the protein CASGDDRGQETQYF.

This chain uses TRBV11-3 with TRBJ2-3; the D gene is possibly TRBD1 (7 bases). Germline CDR1 reads SGHNT; CDR2 reads YENEEA. This CDR3 region has 15 residues. V lost 4 bases to trimming and J lost 0 bases, with 11 bases between them. The DNA of the CDR3 is TGTGCCAGCAGCTCGCGGGACAGAAGCACAGATACGCAGTATTTT. It yields the protein CASSSRDRSTDTQYF.

CDR3 sequence reads: CASSNSGGSFF. The CDR3 DNA is TGTGCCAGCAGTAATAGCGGGGGTTCGTTCTTC. V usage is TRBV6-5 and J usage is TRBJ2-1; TRBD2 aligns across 9 bases. From germline, CDR1 is MNHEY and CDR2 SVGAGI. Trimming at V came to 5 bases and at J to 15 bases, leaving 5 bases not matched to a gene. This CDR3 contains 11 residues.

The V call is TRBV5-1, the J call TRBJ1-4, with D perhaps TRBD1 (5 bases). The CDR3 is 16 amino acids. The germline V gene encodes CDR1 SGHRS and CDR2 YFSETQ. Deletions cut 1 base from V and 4 bases from J, with 14 bases between. CDR3 DNA sequence: TGCGCCAGCAGCTTGTCGGCAGGGCAGGGTAATGAAAAACTGTTTTTT. It codes for CASSLSAGQGNEKLFF.

This chain connects TRBV6-5 to TRBJ2-7; TRBD2 matches at 13 bases. The ends lost 6 bases at V and 7 bases at J; junction bases unmatched: 6. Germline assignment: CDR1 MNHEY and CDR2 SVGAGI. This CDR3 has 14 residues. The CDR3 DNA follows: TGTGCCAGCAGCCTACTAGCGGGAGGGAGGGAGCAGTACTTC. Translated: CASSLLAGGREQYF.

This clone was counted once. The J gene is TRBJ1-2, the V gene TRBV12-3 or TRBV12-4; tentative D call: TRBD1 (5 bases). V was cut by 4 bases and J by 4 bases, with 10 bases left in between. This CDR3 region has 13 residues. The CDR3 nucleotides are TGTGCCAGCAGTTCAGACAGCAGCTATGGCTACACCTTC. It specifies CASSSDSSYGYTF.

This clone was observed a single time. This chain connects TRBV9 to TRBJ2-1, with a weak D call TRBD2 (7 bases). With 0 bases removed from V and 4 bases from J, the gap between germline ends came to 32 bases. CDR1 is SGDLS and CDR2 is YYNGEE in the germline V gene. CDR3 length: 22 amino acids. The CDR3 coding sequence is TGTGCCAGCAGCGTAGGACCCTTACAGGGTTCTAGTTCACTAGCGCGGTACAATGAGCAGTTCTTC. It is translated as CASSVGPLQGSSSLARYNEQFF.

This clone is a singleton in its sample. J is TRBJ2-1 and V is TRBV4-1; no definite D call. The CDR3 totals 17 residues. CDR1 MGHRA and CDR2 YSYEKL come from the germline V gene. The V and J ends lost 10 bases and 0 bases respectively, with 22 bases between them. CDR3 loop: CAISKGSSGSSYNEQFF. The CDR3 DNA sequence: TGCGCCATCTCAAAAGGTAGCTCCGGTAGCTCCTACAATGAGCAGTTCTTC.

The genes are TRBV5-6 and TRBJ2-3; possible D gene TRBD2, 5 bases. This CDR3 comprises 13 residues. V lost 4 bases to trimming and J lost 6 bases, with 12 bases between them. Per germline, CDR1 SGHDT and CDR2 YYEEEE. The CDR3 region has the DNA TGTGCCAGCAGCACCACTATAGCGGATACGCAGTATTTT. It encodes CASSTTIADTQYF.

The V call is TRBV27, the J call TRBJ2-7, with D possibly TRBD1 on 5 matching bases. CDR1 and CDR2 from the germline V gene are MNHEY and SMNVEV (reference sequence). The CDR3 loop spans 15 amino acids. Trimming took off 5 bases at V and 3 bases at J, with 17 bases between the two ends. In DNA form, the CDR3 reads TGTGCCAGCAGTCCCTCAGGGTTAGACATCTACGAGCAGTACTTC. This codes for CASSPSGLDIYEQYF.

In its sample, this clone was seen once. The chain uses TRBV20-1 and TRBJ1-2; D remains ambiguous. V was pared by 3 bases and J by 0 bases, with 8 bases between. The CDR3 runs to 13 residues. The germline V gene has CDR1 DFQATT and CDR2 SNEGSKA (reference sequence). The CDR3: CSASGRANYGYTF. In DNA form, the CDR3 reads TGCAGTGCTAGTGGGCGGGCTAACTATGGCTACACCTTC.

The V gene is TRBV5-6, the J gene TRBJ1-3; 8 bases map to TRBD1. V lost 2 bases to trimming and J lost 3 bases; unmatched junction nucleotides: 10. The germline CDR1 and CDR2 sequences are SGHDT and YYEEEE. The CDR3 extends over 17 amino acids. CDR3 amino acids: CASSFLGQDHLGNTIYF. The CDR3 DNA follows: TGTGCCAGCAGCTTCTTGGGACAGGATCATCTTGGAAACACCATATATTTT. Looking up the rest from reference TRBV5-6 and TRBJ1-3 gives the full variable domain: DAGVTQSPTHLIKTRGQQVTLRCSPKSGHDTVSWYQQALGQGPQFIFQYYEEEERQRGNFPDRFSGHQFPNYSSELNVNALLLGDSALYLCASSFLGQDHLGNTIYFGEGSWLTVV.

The chain employs TRBV6-2 or TRBV6-3 and TRBJ2-6, with D possibly matching TRBD2 (5 bases). Germline values: CDR1 MNHEY, CDR2 SVGEGT. The V and J ends lost 0 bases and 2 bases respectively, with 14 bases between them. This CDR3 comprises 18 residues. CDR3 region: CASSYSGGRGTGANVLTF. The CDR3 region has the DNA TGTGCCAGCAGTTACTCGGGCGGACGAGGGACTGGGGCCAACGTCCTGACTTTC.

This clone was found once. CDR3 protein: CSASVAGVYEQYF. CDR3 nucleotide sequence: TGCAGTGCTAGTGTAGCGGGAGTGTACGAGCAGTACTTC. The rearrangement uses TRBV20-1 and TRBJ2-7; TRBD2 agrees at 9 bases. This CDR3 is built from 13 residues. Germline V gene sequence: CDR1 DFQATT, CDR2 SNEGSKA (reference sequence). With V trimmed by 3 bases and J by 4 bases, 4 bases remained unmatched.

The chain uses TRBV28 and TRBJ1-5; D is undetermined. The V and J ends lost 5 bases and 6 bases respectively, with 14 bases between them. CDR3 size: 14 residues. CDR1 MDHEN and CDR2 SYDVKM come from the germline V gene. The CDR3 bases are TGTGCCAGCAGTCCCGCCGGGGTGGTTCAGCCCCAGCATTTT. Translated, it gives CASSPAGVVQPQHF.

This clone was observed once. The V and J genes are TRBV28 and TRBJ1-2; D may be TRBD1 (6 bases). V was shortened by 4 bases and J by 6 bases, with 9 bases between the two germline ends. Germline V CDR1 and CDR2: MDHEN, SYDVKM. The CDR3 is 12 amino acids. The CDR3 here is CASSWTADGYTF. For the CDR3, the DNA is TGTGCCAGCAGTTGGACAGCCGATGGCTACACCTTC.

The chain joins TRBV7-9 to TRBJ1-1, with TRBD1 identical over 9 bases. Per germline, CDR1 SEHNR and CDR2 FQNEAQ (reference sequence). With V trimmed by 5 bases and J by 12 bases, 7 bases remained unmatched. CDR3 length equals 12 residues. In nucleotides, the CDR3 is TGTGCCAGCAGCCAAGGACAGGGGACGACTTTCTTT. Protein product: CASSQGQGTTFF.

Here the CDR3 reads CASSQEASGQETQYF. In nucleotides, the CDR3 is TGTGCCAGCAGCCAAGAAGCCTCAGGCCAAGAGACCCAGTACTTC. The chain has TRBV14 and TRBJ2-5, with no clear D. V was shortened by 0 bases and J by 1 base, with 9 bases between the two germline ends. The CDR3 has 15 amino acids. The germline gives CDR1 SGHDN, CDR2 FVKESK.